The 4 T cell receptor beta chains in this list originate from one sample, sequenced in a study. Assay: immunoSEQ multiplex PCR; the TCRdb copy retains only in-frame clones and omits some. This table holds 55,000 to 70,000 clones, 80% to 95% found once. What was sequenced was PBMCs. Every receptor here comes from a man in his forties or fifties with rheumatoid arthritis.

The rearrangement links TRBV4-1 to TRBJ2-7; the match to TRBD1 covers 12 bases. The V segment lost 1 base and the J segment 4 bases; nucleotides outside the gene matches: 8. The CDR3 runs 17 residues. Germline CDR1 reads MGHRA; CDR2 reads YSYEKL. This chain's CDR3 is CASSQVSPGQGAYEQYF. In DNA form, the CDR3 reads TGCGCCAGCAGCCAAGTTTCTCCGGGACAGGGGGCTTACGAGCAGTACTTC.

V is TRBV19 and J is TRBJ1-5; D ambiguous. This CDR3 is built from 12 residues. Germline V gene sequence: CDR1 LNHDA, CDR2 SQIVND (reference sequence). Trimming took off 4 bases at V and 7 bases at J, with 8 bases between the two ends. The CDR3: CASSSTAQPQHF. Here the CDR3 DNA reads TGTGCCAGTAGTAGTACGGCCCAGCCCCAGCATTTT.

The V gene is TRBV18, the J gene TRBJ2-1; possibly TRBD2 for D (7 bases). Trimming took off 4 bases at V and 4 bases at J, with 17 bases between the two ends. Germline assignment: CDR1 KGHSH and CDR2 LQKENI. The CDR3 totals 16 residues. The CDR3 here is CASSRPRGRGYNEQFF. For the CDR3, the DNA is TGTGCCAGCTCACGGCCGAGGGGGAGGGGATACAATGAGCAGTTCTTC.

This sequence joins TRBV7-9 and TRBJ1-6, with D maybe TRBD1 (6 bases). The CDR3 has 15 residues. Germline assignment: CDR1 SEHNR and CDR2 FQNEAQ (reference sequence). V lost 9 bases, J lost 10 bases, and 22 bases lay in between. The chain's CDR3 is CASRNREGRGSPLHF. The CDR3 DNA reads TGTGCCAGTCGAAACAGGGAAGGGCGGGGCTCACCCCTCCACTTT.